Below, 24 T cell receptor beta chains from the same sample are listed, as sequenced in a study of cytotoxic CD8 clonotypes in ibrutinib-treated CLL. Sequencing was performed with immunoSEQ multiplex PCR; in TCRdb, only in-frame clones are kept and a portion is missing. The sample carries more than 200,000 clones, 70% recorded once. Sequencing was performed on PBMCs, taken after 24 months of ibrutinib treatment. The receptors were gathered from a human donor with chronic lymphocytic leukemia.

This chain uses TRBV5-1 with TRBJ1-4; D ambiguous. V dropped 1 base and J dropped 7 bases, with 14 bases sitting between them. There are 15 residues in the CDR3. Germline V CDR1 and CDR2: SGHRS, YFSETQ. CDR3 in DNA: TGCGCCAGCAGCTTGTTCGGAATATCGGGTGAAAAACTGTTTTTT. Translated: CASSLFGISGEKLFF. The entire variable domain, with the rest obtained from reference TRBV5-1 and TRBJ1-4, is as follows: KAGVTQTPRYLIKTRGQQVTLSCSPISGHRSVSWYQQTPGQGLQFLFEYFSETQRNKGNFPGRFSGRQFSNSRSEMNVSTLELGDSALYLCASSLFGISGEKLFFGSGTQLSVL.

This clone is a singleton in its sample. Within the sample, other DNA sequences also encode this same CDR3. The DNA of the CDR3 is TGCGCCAGCAGCTTGGGACTAGCGGGAGTAGATGAGCAGTTCTTC. It codes for CASSLGLAGVDEQFF. The chain has TRBV5-1 and TRBJ2-1, with TRBD2 matching 12 bases. CDR3 length: 15 amino acids. Trimming at V came to 0 bases and at J to 8 bases, leaving 3 bases not matched to a gene. Germline V gene sequence: CDR1 SGHRS, CDR2 YFSETQ.

This clone was counted a single time. The chain employs TRBV10-1 and TRBJ2-1, with D hard to call. CDR1 and CDR2 from the germline V gene are WNHNN and SYGVQD (reference sequence). The CDR3 is 16 amino acids. V gave up 3 bases and J gave up 0 bases, with 12 bases separating them. This CDR3 is CASSESGSISYNEQFF. For the CDR3, the DNA is TGCGCCAGCAGTGAATCGGGCAGCATCTCCTACAATGAGCAGTTCTTC.

This clone has a single count. This sequence joins TRBV11-3 and TRBJ2-3; no firm D call. CDR1 and CDR2 from the germline V gene are SGHNT and YENEEA. Trimming pared 5 bases from V and 6 bases from J, leaving 18 bases between. The CDR3 sequence is 15 residues long. Here the CDR3 DNA reads TGTGCCAGCAGCGCTTATTCGGACGGTGGTGATACGCAGTATTTT. Its translation is CASSAYSDGGDTQYF.

The gene calls are TRBV19 and TRBJ2-7, with unresolved D. This CDR3 region has 14 residues. In germline, CDR1 is LNHDA, CDR2 SQIVND (reference sequence). The V gene lost 1 base and the J gene lost 2 bases, with 9 bases spanning the gap. The CDR3: CASSIGDLAYEQYF. The CDR3 DNA follows: TGTGCCAGTAGTATAGGGGATTTAGCCTACGAGCAGTACTTC.

This clone was picked up one time. The J gene is TRBJ1-3, the V gene TRBV4-2; D uncertain. The CDR3 totals 16 residues. Trimming removed 4 bases at V and 4 bases at J, with 17 bases between. Germline-derived CDR1 and CDR2 are LGHNA and YNFKEQ. CDR3 sequence (DNA): TGTGCCAGCAGCCCCTTGTGGCGAGGAGGCGGAAACACCATATATTTT. It translates to CASSPLWRGGGNTIYF.

CDR3 loop: CASKIKLAGANEQFF. CDR3 DNA: TGTGCCAGCAAAATAAAACTAGCGGGAGCCAATGAGCAGTTCTTC. The V and J genes are TRBV28 and TRBJ2-1, with 11 bases matching TRBD2. Germline V lookup: CDR1 MDHEN, CDR2 SYDVKM. J gave up 6 bases and V 7 bases, and 8 bases lay outside the gene matches. The CDR3 length is 15 residues. Using reference TRBV28 and TRBJ2-1 for the parts outside the CDR3, the full variable domain is DVKVTQSSRYLVKRTGEKVFLECVQDMDHENMFWYRQDPGLGLRLIYFSYDVKMKEKGDIPEGYSVSREKKERFSLILESASTNQTSMYLCASKIKLAGANEQFFGPGTRLTVL.

V usage is TRBV7-9 and J usage is TRBJ2-1, with TRBD2 matching over 10 bases. This CDR3 has 18 residues. The V segment lost 2 bases and the J segment 7 bases; nucleotides outside the gene matches: 14. CDR1 is SEHNR and CDR2 is FQNEAQ in the germline V gene (reference sequence). As DNA, the CDR3 is TGTGCCAGCAGCTTATCTCTAGCGGGAGTTCCTGGGGGGAATGAGCAGTTCTTC. Its protein is CASSLSLAGVPGGNEQFF.

This chain joins TRBV7-9 and TRBJ1-2; 8 positions agree with TRBD1. Germline V lookup: CDR1 SEHNR, CDR2 FQNEAQ (reference sequence). Unmatched junction bases numbered 7, after V lost 5 bases and J lost 8 bases. The CDR3 sequence is 13 residues long. The CDR3 DNA sequence: TGTGCCAGCAGCACGGACAGGGTAGGCGGCTACACCTTC. As protein: CASSTDRVGGYTF.

This chain links TRBV29-1 with TRBJ2-7; the D gene is possibly TRBD2 (5 bases). Germline values: CDR1 SQVTM, CDR2 ANQGSEA. The V end was cut by 4 bases, the J end by 4 bases, with 8 bases between. The CDR3 length is 11 residues. The CDR3: CSVVRGYEQYF. CDR3 DNA sequence: TGCAGCGTTGTTAGAGGGTACGAGCAGTACTTC.

This clone was recorded once. The chain has TRBV28 and TRBJ2-2; 9 positions agree with TRBD2. Germline V gene data show CDR1 as MDHEN and CDR2 as SYDVKM. The CDR3 contains 15 residues. V dropped 4 bases and J dropped 7; count of bases not matched to a gene: 7. The CDR3 sequence: CASSSGLATFGELFF. CDR3 DNA: TGTGCCAGCAGTTCGGGACTAGCTACCTTCGGGGAGCTGTTTTTT.

This clone is a singleton in its sample. The rearrangement uses TRBV7-2 and TRBJ1-5; a weak D match, TRBD1 (6 bases). This CDR3 is 15 amino acids long. Trimming stripped 5 bases from V and 4 bases from J, with 15 bases between. Germline assignment: CDR1 SGHTA and CDR2 FQGNSA. The CDR3 DNA reads as TGTGCCAGCAGCCCCCGCTCAGGGACAAATCAGCCCCAGCATTTT. Protein: CASSPRSGTNQPQHF. Filled out from reference TRBV7-2 and TRBJ1-5, the complete variable domain reads GAGVSQSPSNKVTEKGKDVELRCDPISGHTALYWYRQSLGQGLEFLIYFQGNSAPDKSGLPSDRFSAERTGGSVSTLTIQRTQQEDSAVYLCASSPRSGTNQPQHFGDGTRLSIL.

This sequence joins TRBV27 and TRBJ2-7; D remains unclear. The length of the CDR3 is 13 residues. V was clipped by 6 bases and J by 4 bases, with 13 bases between them. The V gene's germline CDR1 is MNHEY and CDR2 SMNVEV (reference sequence). CDR3 protein: CASSPSLVYEQYF. The CDR3 DNA sequence: TGTGCCAGCAGCCCTTCGCTCGTTTACGAGCAGTACTTC.

The chain has TRBV6-6 and TRBJ1-5; D gene ambiguous. Germline values: CDR1 MNHNY, CDR2 SVGAGI (reference sequence). V lost 5 bases, J lost 6 bases, and 14 bases lay in between. This CDR3 has 14 amino acids. CDR3: CASSTTPGAQPQHF. The CDR3 nucleotides read TGTGCCAGCAGTACCACACCAGGAGCTCAGCCCCAGCATTTT.

With regard to this clone: The same CDR3 is also encoded by other DNA sequences in this sample. This sequence joins TRBV13 and TRBJ2-1; D gene unclear. Germline values: CDR1 PRHDT, CDR2 FYEKMQ (reference sequence). V lost 2 bases, J lost 5 bases, and 1 base lay in between. The CDR3 spans 11 residues. The CDR3, as DNA: TGTGCCAGCAGCTTAAACAATGAGCAGTTCTTC. As protein: CASSLNNEQFF.

This clone was seen only once. The V call is TRBV7-2, the J call TRBJ2-3; TRBD2 matches 16 bases. This CDR3 is built from 19 residues. V shed 4 bases and J 9 bases; nucleotides not matched to a gene: 16. CDR1 and CDR2 (germline): SGHTA, FQGNSA. The CDR3 spells CASSSSPLGLAGGPGTQYF. CDR3 nucleotide sequence: TGTGCCAGCAGCTCCTCCCCGCTGGGACTAGCGGGAGGGCCAGGAACGCAGTATTTT.

This sequence joins TRBV6-5 and TRBJ2-7, with 9 bases aligning to TRBD2. There are 11 residues in the CDR3. Losses at the gene ends were 6 bases for V and 7 bases for J; bases not matched to a gene: 1. Germline CDR1 and CDR2: MNHEY and SVGAGI. CDR3 coding DNA: TGTGCCAGCAGGCGGGAGGGTGAGCAGTACTTC. It is translated as CASRREGEQYF.

The chain couples TRBV7-9 to TRBJ1-4; D gene ambiguous. The CDR3 is made up of 14 amino acids. V was shortened by 5 bases and J by 4 bases, with 11 bases between the two germline ends. Germline CDR1 reads SEHNR; CDR2 reads FQNEAQ (reference sequence). CDR3 bases: TGTGCCAGCAGCCATGGACTTGATAATGAAAAACTGTTTTTT. Translation gives CASSHGLDNEKLFF.

The chain combines TRBV4-1 with TRBJ2-1; 9 nucleotides agree with TRBD1. After removal of 3 bases from V and 8 bases from J, the junction contained 11 bases not matched to a gene. Germline-derived CDR1 and CDR2 are MGHRA and YSYEKL. The CDR3 is 16 residues long. CDR3 DNA: TGCGCCAGCAGCCAGGACCCGGGACAGGGAAATCATGAGCAGTTCTTC. This translates into CASSQDPGQGNHEQFF.

The chain employs TRBV19 and TRBJ1-5; 9 nucleotides line up with TRBD1. The ends lost 6 bases at V and 12 bases at J; junction bases unmatched: 6. The CDR3 is made up of 12 amino acids. Germline CDR1 and CDR2: LNHDA and SQIVND (reference sequence). The CDR3 DNA reads as TGTGCCAGTAGGAGGGGACAGGGCCACCAGCATTTT. Translated: CASRRGQGHQHF.

The rearrangement joins TRBV19 to TRBJ1-4; a weak D match, TRBD1 (5 bases). Germline CDR1 LNHDA, CDR2 SQIVND (reference sequence). V was pared by 7 bases and J by 7 bases, with 10 bases between. The CDR3 is 12 residues long. CDR3 in amino acids: CASKGRSEKLFF. Written as DNA, the CDR3 is TGTGCCAGTAAGGGACGCTCTGAAAAACTGTTTTTT.

This clone came up a few times. The rearrangement joins TRBV7-9 to TRBJ2-2; tentatively, D is TRBD2 (6 bases). The CDR3 loop spans 14 amino acids. The germline V and J ends were trimmed by 5 bases and 3 bases, with 10 bases remaining between them. Germline CDR1 is SEHNR and CDR2 is FQNEAQ (reference sequence). The CDR3 sequence: CASSSRDYTGELFF. Here the CDR3 DNA reads TGTGCCAGCAGCAGCCGGGACTACACCGGGGAGCTGTTTTTT.

V is TRBV29-1 and J is TRBJ2-3; D is tentatively TRBD1 or TRBD2 (5 bases each). The V end was cut by 5 bases, the J end by 2 bases, with 23 bases between. The CDR3 totals 17 residues. CDR1 is SQVTM and CDR2 is ANQGSEA in the germline V gene. CDR3 loop: CSVSGWGARGDTDTQYF. For the CDR3, the DNA is TGCAGCGTTAGTGGGTGGGGCGCGAGAGGGGACACAGATACGCAGTATTTT.

This clone was counted only a few times. This rearrangement joins TRBV19 to TRBJ1-1; tentatively, D is TRBD1 (5 bases). V was shortened by 6 bases and J by 5 bases, with 10 bases between the two germline ends. The CDR3 spans 12 residues. From germline, CDR1 is LNHDA and CDR2 SQIVND (reference sequence). For the CDR3, the DNA is TGTGCCAGTAGCCCCGGGGGGACTGAAGCTTTCTTT. Amino acid sequence: CASSPGGTEAFF.